A selection of T cell receptor beta chains follows, all from one sample in a study of CD8 T cells in ankylosing spondylitis. One entry per CDR3 protein results from TCRdb running MiXCR on the 5' RACE reads. The data contain 240,000 or so distinct CDR3 sequences, around a tenth of them singletons. The sample comprised blood, either unsorted or a sorted T cell fraction (not recorded which). The origin of the receptors is a male donor with ankylosing spondylitis or in good health (not recorded which). CDR3s include the opening cysteine and the closing phenylalanine or tryptophan. Each record gives: clone size, V gene, D gene, J gene, CDR3 DNA, CDR3 protein. D genes are given only for firm matches. Clone size is given for some rows only: seen once, a few or many times, or a class if the clone is expanded.

>-|TRBV7-2|TRBD2|TRBJ2-3
TGTGCCAGCAGCTTGGGGACTAGCGGGGGGAGCACAGATACGCAGTATTTT
CASSLGTSGGSTDTQYF
>few|TRBV7-3|TRBD2|TRBJ2-2
TGTGCCAGCAGCACTGGACTAGCGAGCACCGGGGAGCTGTTTTTT
CASSTGLASTGELFF
>many|TRBV20-1|-|TRBJ1-1
TGCAGTGCTAGGAGGTCTAGAGGGGGATGGAACACTGAAGCTTTCTTT
CSARRSRGGWNTEAFF
>many|TRBV29-1|-|TRBJ1-4
TGCAGCGTTTTAGTTCCAACTAATGAAAAACTGTTTTTT
CSVLVPTNEKLFF
>-|TRBV27|-|TRBJ2-7
TGTGCCAGCAGTCCGACCGGGACTTCAAGCTCCTACGAGCAGTACTTC
CASSPTGTSSSYEQYF
>many|TRBV5-1|TRBD2|TRBJ2-5
TGCGCCAGCAGCTTACCTAGCGGGGAAGAGACCCAGTACTTC
CASSLPSGEETQYF
>-|TRBV9|-|TRBJ2-2
TGTGCCAGCAGCGCCCCTCCCGGGACTCACAACACCGGGGAGCTGTTTTTT
CASSAPPGTHNTGELFF
>many|TRBV29-1|-|TRBJ1-1
TGCAGCGTTGAGTACAGCTTGGGTACTGAAGCTTTCTTT
CSVEYSLGTEAFF
>-|TRBV29-1|-|TRBJ2-1
TGCAGCGTGGAAAGCGGGCGTTCCTACAATGAGCAGTTCTTC
CSVESGRSYNEQFF
>-|TRBV7-2|-|TRBJ2-2
TGTGCCAGCAGCTGGGTGCCCACCGGGGAGCTGTTTTTT
CASSWVPTGELFF
>many|TRBV5-1|TRBD2|TRBJ2-3
TGCGCCAGCAAAGCGGGAGGGAAAGATACGCAGTATTTT
CASKAGGKDTQYF
>many|TRBV20-1|TRBD2|TRBJ2-3
TGCAGTGCCTGGGCCCCGGGACTAGGGGCAGATACGCAGTATTTT
CSAWAPGLGADTQYF
>many|TRBV12-3/TRBV12-4|-|TRBJ1-5
TGTGCCAGCAGTTTTCGAGACAATCAGCCCCAGCATTTT
CASSFRDNQPQHF
>many|TRBV20-1|-|TRBJ1-2
TGCAGTGCTAGACCGACAGGAACCAATGGCTACACCTTC
CSARPTGTNGYTF
>many|TRBV27|-|TRBJ2-3
TGTGCCAGCAGTCGAGGAAAAACGTATGATACGCAGTATTTT
CASSRGKTYDTQYF
>many|TRBV12-3/TRBV12-4|-|TRBJ2-5
TGTGCCAGCAGTTCCGAATATTCGGGGGAGACCCAGTACTTC
CASSSEYSGETQYF
>few|TRBV5-5|-|TRBJ2-3
TGTGCCAGCAGCTTGGAAGGGGAACCCCCTGGCACAGATACGCAGTATTTT
CASSLEGEPPGTDTQYF
>many|TRBV12-3/TRBV12-4|-|TRBJ2-2
TGTGCCAGCAGTTTACAGAACACCGGGGAGCTGTTTTTT
CASSLQNTGELFF
>few|TRBV5-5|-|TRBJ1-1
TGTGCCAGCAGCTTAAGGAGGGCCCCCTTCGTCACTGAAGCTTTCTTT
CASSLRRAPFVTEAFF
>many|TRBV15|TRBD2|TRBJ2-7
TGTGCCACCAGCAGAGCAATAAAAGGACTAGCGGGGCCCGGGGAGCAGTACTTC
CATSRAIKGLAGPGEQYF
>-|TRBV7-2|TRBD1|TRBJ1-2
TGTGCCAGCAGCTTAGTCGGGACAGGGGAATATGGCTACACCTTC
CASSLVGTGEYGYTF
>-|TRBV6-5|-|TRBJ1-2
TGTGCCAGCAGTTACTCGACTCGCGGGGGACTTAATGGCTACACCTTC
CASSYSTRGGLNGYTF
>few|TRBV11-2|-|TRBJ2-3
TGTGCCAGCAGCCTTAGTGATCTAGTTCTAGATACGCAGTATTTT
CASSLSDLVLDTQYF
>-|TRBV20-1|TRBD1|TRBJ2-2
TGCAGTGCTCGAAAACGGGACAGACCAAACACCGGGGAGCTGTTTTTT
CSARKRDRPNTGELFF
>many|TRBV3-1|TRBD1|TRBJ1-1
TGTGCCAGCAGCCGGGGGACAGCGGCTGAAGCTTTCTTT
CASSRGTAAEAFF
>-|TRBV2|TRBD2|TRBJ2-1
TGTGCCAGCAGTGAAATGGGACCTGGACTAGCTCCATACAATGAGCAGTTCTTC
CASSEMGPGLAPYNEQFF
>many|TRBV6-1|-|TRBJ1-2
TGTGCCAGCAGTCCGGGACAACGAAGCTACTATGGCTACACCTTC
CASSPGQRSYYGYTF
>many|TRBV7-9|-|TRBJ2-7
TGTGCCAGCAGCTTAAAAAGATACGAGCAGTACTTC
CASSLKRYEQYF
>many|TRBV15|-|TRBJ2-7
TGTGCCACCAGCAGAGATTGGAGCGAGCAGTACTTC
CATSRDWSEQYF
>many|TRBV29-1|-|TRBJ2-7
TGCAGCGTTGAGAGGAACTACGAGCAGTACTTC
CSVERNYEQYF
>-|TRBV12-3/TRBV12-4|-|TRBJ1-1
TGTGCCAGCAGCTCAAATAACGTTGAAGCTTTCTTT
CASSSNNVEAFF
>-|TRBV21-1|-|TRBJ2-5
TGTGCCAGCGAACCATTCAGGGCCGCCGGAACTAACGAGACCCAGTACTTC
CASEPFRAAGTNETQYF
>many|TRBV6-5|TRBD1|TRBJ2-7
TGTGCCAGCAGTTACTCGGGGACAGCCTTCTACGAGCAGTACTTC
CASSYSGTAFYEQYF
>many|TRBV5-1|TRBD1|TRBJ1-1
TGCGCCAGCAGCCCCACAGGGGATGGATCAGCTTTCTTT
CASSPTGDGSAFF
>many|TRBV5-1|-|TRBJ1-2
TGCGCCAGCAGCTTGGCCTCGGGTGACTATGGCTACACCTTC
CASSLASGDYGYTF
>once|TRBV18|TRBD1|TRBJ2-7
TGTGCCAGCTCACCAAAGGAGACAGGGTTTCTCGAGCAGTACTTC
CASSPKETGFLEQYF
>-|TRBV7-9|-|TRBJ2-1
TGTGCCAGCAGCTTAGATGCGGCCTACAATGAGCAGTTCTTC
CASSLDAAYNEQFF
>many|TRBV10-2|-|TRBJ2-3
TGCGCCAGCAGTGAGTCGGTGGGGGGGCCTACAGATACGCAGTATTTT
CASSESVGGPTDTQYF
>-|TRBV6-1|TRBD1|TRBJ2-2
TGTGCCAGCACCATGGACAGGGGGATCGGGGAGCTGTTTTTT
CASTMDRGIGELFF